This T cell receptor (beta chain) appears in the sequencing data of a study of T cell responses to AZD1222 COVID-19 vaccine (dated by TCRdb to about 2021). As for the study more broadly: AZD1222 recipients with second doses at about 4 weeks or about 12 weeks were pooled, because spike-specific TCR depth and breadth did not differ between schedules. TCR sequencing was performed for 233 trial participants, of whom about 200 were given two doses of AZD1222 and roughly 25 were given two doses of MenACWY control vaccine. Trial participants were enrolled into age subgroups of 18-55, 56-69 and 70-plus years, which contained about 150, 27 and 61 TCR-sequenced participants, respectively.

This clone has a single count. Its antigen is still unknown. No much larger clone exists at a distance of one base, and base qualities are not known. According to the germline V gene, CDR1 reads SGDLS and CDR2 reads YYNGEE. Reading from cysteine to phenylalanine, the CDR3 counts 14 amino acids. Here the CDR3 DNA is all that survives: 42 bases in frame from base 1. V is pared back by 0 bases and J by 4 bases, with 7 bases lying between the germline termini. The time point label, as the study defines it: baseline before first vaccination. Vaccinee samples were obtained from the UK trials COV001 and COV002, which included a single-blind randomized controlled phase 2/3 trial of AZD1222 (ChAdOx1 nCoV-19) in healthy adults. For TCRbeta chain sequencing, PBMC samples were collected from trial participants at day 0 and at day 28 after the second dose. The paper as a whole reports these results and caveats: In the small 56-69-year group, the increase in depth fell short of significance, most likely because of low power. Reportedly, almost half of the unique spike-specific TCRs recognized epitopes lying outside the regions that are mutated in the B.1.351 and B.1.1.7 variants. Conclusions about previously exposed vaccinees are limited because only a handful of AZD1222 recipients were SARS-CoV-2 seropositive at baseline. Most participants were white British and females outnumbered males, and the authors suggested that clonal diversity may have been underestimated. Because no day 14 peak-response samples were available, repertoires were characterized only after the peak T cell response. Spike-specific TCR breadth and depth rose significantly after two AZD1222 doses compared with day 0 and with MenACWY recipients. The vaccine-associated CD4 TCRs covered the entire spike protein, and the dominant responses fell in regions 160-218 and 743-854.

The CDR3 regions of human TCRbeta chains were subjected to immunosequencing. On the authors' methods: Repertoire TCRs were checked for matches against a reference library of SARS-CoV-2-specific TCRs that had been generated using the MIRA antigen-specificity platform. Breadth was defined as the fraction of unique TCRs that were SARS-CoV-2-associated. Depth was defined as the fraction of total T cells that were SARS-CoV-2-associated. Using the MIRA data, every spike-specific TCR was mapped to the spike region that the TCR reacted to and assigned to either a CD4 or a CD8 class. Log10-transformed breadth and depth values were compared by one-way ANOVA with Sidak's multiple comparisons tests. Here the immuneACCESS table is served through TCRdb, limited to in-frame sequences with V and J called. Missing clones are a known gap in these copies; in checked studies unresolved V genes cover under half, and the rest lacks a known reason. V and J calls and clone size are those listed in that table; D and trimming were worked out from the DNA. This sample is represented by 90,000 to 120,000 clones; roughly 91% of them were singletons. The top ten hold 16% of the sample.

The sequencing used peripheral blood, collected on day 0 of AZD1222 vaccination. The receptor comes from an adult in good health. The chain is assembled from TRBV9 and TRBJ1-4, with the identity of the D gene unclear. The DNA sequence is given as TGTGCCAGCAGCGTAGGACCTGATAATGAAAAACTGTTTTTT. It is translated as CASSVGPDNEKLFF.